These T cell receptor beta chains were read from a single sample in a study of cytomegalovirus exposure and HLA in healthy donors. The method was immunoSEQ multiplex PCR; TCRdb's version includes in-frame clones alone and lacks a portion of them. The sample consists of about 49,000 clones, 94% of them appearing once. Sequenced sample: PBMCs. These receptors were obtained from a woman aged 18-35 years in good health and CMV-seropositive. CDR3s include the opening cysteine and the closing phenylalanine or tryptophan. The D gene is left open where the match is weak. Not every row has a clone size; where given, it reads once, few, many or a size class.

TRBV6-1	-	16	TRBD1	TRBJ2-5	CASSEAVGQGTETQYF	TGTGCCAGCAGTGAAGCGGTAGGACAGGGGACGGAGACCCAGTACTTC
TRBV4-1	-	16	TRBD2	TRBJ2-1	CASSQRTSGSIYEQFF	TGCGCCAGCAGCCAACGGACTAGCGGGAGTATCTATGAGCAGTTCTTC
TRBV28	-	14	TRBD1	TRBJ1-5	CASSLGTGVGTQHF	TGTGCCAGCAGTCTTGGGACAGGAGTCGGGACCCAGCATTTT
TRBV19	-	13	-	TRBJ1-1	CASSIESRVEAFF	TGTGCCAGTAGTATAGAGAGTCGGGTTGAAGCTTTCTTT
TRBV7-8	-	16	-	TRBJ2-2	CASSSLVPPHTGELFF	TGTGCCAGCAGCTCTCTAGTCCCGCCTCACACCGGGGAGCTGTTTTTT
TRBV9	-	16	TRBD1	TRBJ2-7	CASSAVQGGTLYEQYF	TGTGCCAGCAGCGCAGTACAGGGGGGAACACTCTACGAGCAGTACTTC
TRBV7-8	-	16	TRBD1	TRBJ2-7	CASSLLTGQGVYEQYF	TGTGCCAGCAGCCTCCTAACGGGACAGGGGGTGTACGAGCAGTACTTC
TRBV4-1	-	18	-	TRBJ1-1	CASSSSRLGSLENTEAFF	TGCGCCAGCAGCTCCTCACGACTAGGCTCGCTTGAGAACACTGAAGCTTTCTTT
TRBV27	-	14	-	TRBJ2-3	CASSHRSPTDTQYF	TGTGCCAGCAGCCACAGGTCCCCCACAGATACGCAGTATTTT
TRBV9	-	14	-	TRBJ2-3	CASSSGTPTDTQYF	TGTGCCAGCAGCTCCGGGACTCCTACAGATACGCAGTATTTT
TRBV7-9	once	15	-	TRBJ1-1	CASSLRGSANTEAFF	TGTGCCAGCAGCCTCCGGGGGTCGGCCAACACTGAAGCTTTCTTT
TRBV28	once	14	-	TRBJ1-1	CASSSGVLNTEAFF	TGTGCCAGCAGCTCAGGGGTTTTGAACACTGAAGCTTTCTTT
TRBV20-1	-	11	-	TRBJ2-5	CTVRRRETQYF	TGCACAGTTAGGCGGCGGGAGACCCAGTACTTC
TRBV5-1	-	16	TRBD2	TRBJ2-3	CASSSGLAGVQDTQYF	TGCGCCAGCAGCTCCGGACTAGCGGGAGTTCAAGATACGCAGTATTTT
TRBV5-1	-	14	TRBD1	TRBJ2-7	CASRRDRGSYEQYF	TGCGCCAGCCGTAGGGACAGGGGATCCTACGAGCAGTACTTC
TRBV6-6	-	14	-	TRBJ2-3	CASSYRESTDTQYF	TGTGCCAGCAGTTACAGGGAGAGCACAGATACGCAGTATTTT
TRBV18	-	14	TRBD1	TRBJ1-5	CASSVDRVNQPQHF	TGTGCCAGCTCCGTAGACAGGGTTAATCAGCCCCAGCATTTT
TRBV6-1	-	13	-	TRBJ1-1	CASQATPVTEAFF	TGTGCCAGCCAGGCCACCCCGGTCACTGAAGCTTTCTTT
TRBV2	-	14	TRBD1	TRBJ1-1	CASRPDRANTEAFF	TGTGCCAGCAGACCCGACAGGGCGAACACTGAAGCTTTCTTT
TRBV7-9	-	14	TRBD1	TRBJ2-1	CASSTGQGFSEQFF	TGTGCCAGCAGCACCGGACAGGGCTTTAGTGAGCAGTTCTTC
TRBV2	-	15	-	TRBJ2-1	CASSARPPEYNEQFF	TGTGCCAGCAGTGCCAGGCCCCCTGAGTACAATGAGCAGTTCTTC
TRBV25-1	once	13	TRBD1	TRBJ1-1	CASLLSGGTEAFF	TGTGCCAGCTTACTATCAGGGGGCACTGAAGCTTTCTTT